Here is one T cell receptor beta chain with its context. This CDR3 is 13 amino acids long. V was cut by 6 bases and J by 14 bases, with 20 bases left in between. Looked up from germline, CDR1 is SGHTA and CDR2 is FQGNSA. Amplification targeted TCR beta CDR3 regions from RNA transcripts. HTBI primers were the set used in a first-round RT-PCR of the TCR CDR3. MiXCR was run by TCRdb on the multiplex PCR reads, yielding one entry per CDR3 protein. The repertoire holds hundreds of thousands of distinct CDR3 sequences, with around 13% as singletons. This sample was taken from a study of T cells in Graves' hyperthyroidism and ophthalmopathy.

The clonotype originates from a woman younger than 35 with Graves' hyperthyroidism. The specimen was blood. The chain links TRBV7-2 to TRBJ2-4; D tentatively reads TRBD1 or TRBD2 (6 bases each). The CDR3 reads CASSPNPTGAEYF. Written as DNA, the CDR3 is TGTGCCAGCAGTCCTAACCCCACGGGGGCTGAGTACTTC.